One sample yielded the 31 T cell receptor beta chains listed below, sequenced in a study of shared clonotypes between healthy human individuals. The table came from immunoSEQ multiplex PCR; TCRdb's copy has only in-frame clones and leaves some out. The repertoire holds under 650,000 clones, 96% seen once, with under 0.06% in the top ten. What was sequenced was naive CD4+ T cells sorted from blood. Subset indicated: CD45RA+ positively selected. The source is a woman aged 25 to 39 in good health.

The gene calls are TRBV4-1 and TRBJ2-3; 11 nucleotides align to TRBD2. The CDR3 covers 17 residues. Germline CDR1 is MGHRA and CDR2 is YSYEKL. Trimming at V came to 2 bases and at J to 2 bases, leaving 6 bases not matched to a gene. As DNA, the CDR3 is TGCGCCAGCAGCCAAAATAGCGGGAGGGGTAACACAGATACGCAGTATTTT. Its translation: CASSQNSGRGNTDTQYF.

The chain is built from TRBV5-6 and TRBJ1-2; the D gene is possibly TRBD1 (6 bases). There are 15 residues in the CDR3. Trimming removed 5 bases at V and 0 bases at J, with 14 bases between. Germline CDR1 and CDR2: SGHDT and YYEEEE. The DNA for the CDR3 is TGTGCCAGCAGTTTAGGACAGTCCCCTAACTATGGCTACACCTTC. It yields the protein CASSLGQSPNYGYTF.

The chain joins TRBV29-1 to TRBJ2-1; D call uncertain. V was trimmed by 1 base and J by 4 bases, leaving 14 bases between them. The CDR3 is 15 residues long. Germline loops: CDR1 SQVTM, CDR2 ANQGSEA. CDR3 nucleotide sequence: TGCAGCGTTGAAGGAGGATGGCGTCCATACAATGAGCAGTTCTTC. It specifies CSVEGGWRPYNEQFF.

CDR3 nucleotides: TGCGCCAGCAGCAACGGTCGCACAGATACGCAGTATTTT. It encodes CASSNGRTDTQYF. The chain links TRBV10-1 to TRBJ2-3; D gene uncertain. Trimming cost V 6 bases and J 1 base, with 8 bases left between them. There are 13 residues in the CDR3. Germline V gives CDR1 WNHNN, CDR2 SYGVQD (reference sequence).

This chain connects TRBV5-5 to TRBJ2-7; 7 nucleotides match TRBD1. The CDR3 is 15 residues long. Germline V gene sequence: CDR1 SGHKS, CDR2 YYEKEE (reference sequence). V dropped 4 bases and J dropped 3; count of bases not matched to a gene: 10. CDR3 bases: TGTGCCAGCAGCCCACCAGGGACAGTAAGCTACGAGCAGTACTTC. It encodes CASSPPGTVSYEQYF.

The chain has TRBV5-1 and TRBJ2-5, with 8 positions matching TRBD2. From germline, CDR1 is SGHRS and CDR2 YFSETQ. After removal of 7 bases from V and 4 bases from J, the junction contained 15 bases not matched to a gene. The length of the CDR3 is 16 residues. As DNA, the CDR3 is TGCGCCAGCCACGATTCTGGGACTAGTAAGGGAGAGACCCAGTACTTC. Its translation is CASHDSGTSKGETQYF.

The chain couples TRBV5-1 to TRBJ2-3; 14 bases are a match to TRBD2. Per the germline V gene, CDR1 is SGHRS and CDR2 is YFSETQ. The J segment lost 4 bases and the V segment lost 4 bases, leaving 11 bases of the junction unmatched. This CDR3 contains 18 residues. In DNA form, the CDR3 reads TGCGCCAGCAGCAGACTAGCGGGAGGGTATGAGGGAGCAGATACGCAGTATTTT. Translated: CASSRLAGGYEGADTQYF.

The chain combines TRBV27 with TRBJ2-7, with 9 bases aligning to TRBD1. J lost 6 bases, V lost 2 bases, and 5 bases had no gene match. The CDR3 runs 14 residues. In germline, CDR1 is MNHEY, CDR2 SMNVEV (reference sequence). CDR3 region: CASSLLWGQGEQYF. The CDR3 region has the DNA TGTGCCAGCAGTTTACTGTGGGGACAGGGCGAGCAGTACTTC.

This clone was seen a single time. The gene calls are TRBV5-1 and TRBJ1-2, with unresolved D. The CDR3 extends over 13 amino acids. Germline loops: CDR1 SGHRS, CDR2 YFSETQ. The V gene lost 5 bases and the J gene lost 4 bases, with 12 bases spanning the gap. CDR3 protein: CASRDTARYGYTF. CDR3 bases: TGCGCCAGCAGGGATACCGCGCGCTATGGCTACACCTTC.

The chain combines TRBV7-8 with TRBJ2-6; D remains ambiguous. This CDR3 comprises 18 residues. Germline assignment: CDR1 SGHVS and CDR2 FQNEAQ. The V gene lost 5 bases and the J gene lost 5 bases, with 22 bases spanning the gap. CDR3 nucleotides: TGTGCCAGCAGCACTCTCACTTACCCACAAAGTCGGGCCAACGTCCTGACTTTC. The encoded protein is CASSTLTYPQSRANVLTF.

The rearrangement joins TRBV13 to TRBJ2-5; tentatively, D is TRBD2 (5 bases). The CDR3 loop spans 15 amino acids. Germline V CDR1 and CDR2: PRHDT, FYEKMQ (reference sequence). Deletions cut 5 bases from V and 5 bases from J, with 18 bases between. As DNA, the CDR3 is TGTGCCAGCAGCCCCCTCGCCGGGGTAGGGGAGACCCAGTACTTC. This encodes CASSPLAGVGETQYF.

The rearrangement links TRBV7-2 to TRBJ2-1; 10 bases map to TRBD2. J lost 4 bases, V lost 5 bases, and 8 bases had no gene match. Germline CDR1 SGHTA, CDR2 FQGNSA. CDR3 length equals 16 residues. The CDR3 DNA sequence: TGTGCCAGCAGCCAGCAGGGACTAGCGTCATACAATGAGCAGTTCTTC. This codes for CASSQQGLASYNEQFF.

The chain couples TRBV28 to TRBJ1-1; D perhaps matches TRBD1 (5 bases). This CDR3 is built from 16 residues. In germline, CDR1 is MDHEN, CDR2 SYDVKM. Trimming left V 5 bases short and J 1 base short, with 17 bases between. In DNA, the CDR3 is TGTGCCAGCAGTGTGTCCCGTTGGGGGTCGAACACTGAAGCTTTCTTT. Amino acids: CASSVSRWGSNTEAFF.

The chain carries TRBV27 and TRBJ2-5, with 9 bases that match TRBD1. Germline V gene lookup returns CDR1 MNHEY and CDR2 SMNVEV (reference sequence). The CDR3 sequence is 14 residues long. V was clipped by 5 bases and J by 5 bases; unmatched bases: 6. The CDR3 is CASSPGQGLETQYF. CDR3 nucleotides: TGTGCCAGCAGTCCGGGACAGGGACTCGAGACCCAGTACTTC.

The V call is TRBV28, the J call TRBJ1-5, with D unresolved. Germline V gene sequence: CDR1 MDHEN, CDR2 SYDVKM. There are 13 residues in the CDR3. Trimming stripped 6 bases from V and 5 bases from J, with 11 bases between. CDR3 bases: TGTGCCAGCAGAGAAGACACCTATCAGCCCCAGCATTTT. This sequence encodes CASREDTYQPQHF.

J is TRBJ2-5 and V is TRBV7-8, with D possibly matching TRBD2 (6 bases). Germline V CDR1 and CDR2: SGHVS, FQNEAQ. V was shortened by 5 bases and J by 1 base, with 17 bases between the two germline ends. This CDR3 is built from 16 residues. The CDR3 coding sequence is TGTGCCAGCAGCGACTGGGGGGAGGTGCGCCAAGAGACCCAGTACTTC. Amino acid sequence: CASSDWGEVRQETQYF.

DNA of the CDR3: TGTGCCTGCAGTACAGGGGCCAAAAGCACAGATACGCAGTATTTT. Amino acid sequence: CACSTGAKSTDTQYF. The chain carries TRBV30 and TRBJ2-3, with TRBD1 matching 7 bases. The CDR3 consists of 15 residues. J gave up 0 bases and V 6 bases, and 9 bases lay outside the gene matches. Germline V gives CDR1 GTSNPN, CDR2 SVGIG (reference sequence).

V gene TRBV4-2 combines with J gene TRBJ2-7; TRBD1 matches at 7 bases. The CDR3 is 15 residues long. Germline loops: CDR1 LGHNA, CDR2 YNFKEQ. Unmatched junction bases numbered 4, after V lost 0 bases and J lost 2 bases. CDR3 nucleotides: TGTGCCAGCAGCCAAGATTCCCAGGGGGCCTACGAGCAGTACTTC. This gives the protein CASSQDSQGAYEQYF.

The chain combines TRBV11-2 with TRBJ2-7; possible D gene TRBD1, 6 bases. There are 16 residues in the CDR3. V was trimmed by 5 bases and J by 1 base, leaving 18 bases between them. Germline-derived CDR1 and CDR2 are SGHAT and FQNNGV. CDR3: CASSTITGYRSYEQYF. The CDR3 nucleotides are TGTGCCAGCAGCACGATAACAGGGTATAGGTCCTACGAGCAGTACTTC.

The chain has TRBV28 and TRBJ1-4; D gene unclear. V lost 6 bases, J lost 0 bases, and 8 bases lay in between. Germline loops: CDR1 MDHEN, CDR2 SYDVKM. This CDR3 comprises 14 residues. This CDR3 reads CASRSGSTNEKLFF. The DNA for the CDR3 is TGTGCCAGCAGATCAGGTTCAACTAATGAAAAACTGTTTTTT.

The J gene is TRBJ1-5, the V gene TRBV19; D not certain. Germline-derived CDR1 and CDR2 are LNHDA and SQIVND (reference sequence). V was trimmed by 0 bases and J by 4 bases, leaving 13 bases between them. The CDR3 covers 16 residues. CDR3 nucleotide sequence: TGTGCCAGTAGTATAGAGGTCGGTGGGAGAAATCAGCCCCAGCATTTT. This sequence encodes CASSIEVGGRNQPQHF.

The chain recombines TRBV28 with TRBJ2-5; 9 bases map to TRBD2. This CDR3 region has 14 residues. Germline CDR1 is MDHEN and CDR2 is SYDVKM. The J segment lost 6 bases and the V segment lost 6 bases, leaving 8 bases of the junction unmatched. This chain's CDR3 is CASRNSGSLKTQYF. The CDR3 bases are TGTGCCAGCAGAAATAGCGGGAGTCTCAAGACCCAGTACTTC. Full variable domain (remainder filled in from reference TRBV28 and TRBJ2-5): DVKVTQSSRYLVKRTGEKVFLECVQDMDHENMFWYRQDPGLGLRLIYFSYDVKMKEKGDIPEGYSVSREKKERFSLILESASTNQTSMYLCASRNSGSLKTQYFGPGTRLLVL.

Regarding this clone: Different DNA sequences within this sample yield the same CDR3. The chain carries TRBV28 and TRBJ2-7, with TRBD2 matching 8 bases. This CDR3 contains 14 residues. CDR1 and CDR2 from the germline V gene are MDHEN and SYDVKM. With 4 bases clipped from V and 0 bases from J, the junction kept 2 bases outside the gene matches. CDR3: CASSSLAGSYEQYF. CDR3 DNA sequence: TGTGCCAGCAGTTCGCTAGCGGGCTCCTACGAGCAGTACTTC.

The rearrangement uses TRBV6-5 and TRBJ2-3; unclear D gene. In germline, CDR1 is MNHEY, CDR2 SVGAGI. V lost 6 bases and J lost 5, with 3 bases in between. The CDR3 is made up of 10 amino acids. The CDR3 sequence: CASRGDTQYF. CDR3 in DNA: TGTGCCAGCAGGGGAGATACGCAGTATTTT.

In DNA, the CDR3 is TGTGCCACCAGCTCCCCCGGGACAGCCCCCTACGAGCAGTACTTC. Translating it yields CATSSPGTAPYEQYF. The V call is TRBV15, the J call TRBJ2-7, with TRBD1 matching over 7 bases. Germline trimming cut 5 bases from V and 2 bases from J; bases unmatched to any gene: 9. This CDR3 spans 15 amino acids. Looked up from germline, CDR1 is LNHNV and CDR2 is YYDKDF (reference sequence).

This chain uses TRBV28 with TRBJ2-3, with TRBD1 matching over 12 bases. CDR3 size: 18 residues. V gave up 8 bases and J gave up 3 bases; unmatched junction bases: 15. Germline values: CDR1 MDHEN, CDR2 SYDVKM. Here the CDR3 reads CASATGTGGARVTDTQYF. The DNA of the CDR3 is TGTGCCAGCGCTACCGGGACAGGGGGCGCGAGGGTTACAGATACGCAGTATTTT.

The chain links TRBV7-9 to TRBJ2-7, with a weak D call TRBD1 (6 bases). V lost 10 bases to trimming and J lost 1 base, with 14 bases between them. There are 13 residues in the CDR3. In germline, CDR1 is SEHNR, CDR2 FQNEAQ (reference sequence). In DNA, the CDR3 is TGTGCCACCCGGGACATAGCTTCCTACGAGCAGTACTTC. As protein: CATRDIASYEQYF.

The chain joins TRBV5-1 to TRBJ2-1; 12 bases map to TRBD2. V lost 7 bases, J lost 9 bases, and 8 bases stayed unmatched. CDR3 length equals 14 residues. Looked up from germline, CDR1 is SGHRS and CDR2 is YFSETQ. CDR3 coding DNA: TGCGCCAGCGGCCTGCTAGCGGGAGGGGGTGAGCAGTTCTTC. Its translation is CASGLLAGGGEQFF.

The CDR3 DNA follows: TGTGCCAGCAGCCCCCAGACTAGCGGAGCCTACGAGCAGTACTTC. As protein: CASSPQTSGAYEQYF. The chain employs TRBV9 and TRBJ2-7; TRBD2 matches at 9 bases. The CDR3 sequence is 15 residues long. V lost 4 bases, J lost 2 bases, and 7 bases stayed unmatched. The V gene's germline CDR1 is SGDLS and CDR2 YYNGEE.

This clone has a single count. V is TRBV18 and J is TRBJ2-2, with D unclear. This CDR3 contains 16 residues. Trimming shortened V by 2 bases and J by 0 bases, and 10 bases separated the two germline ends. Germline CDR1 reads KGHSH; CDR2 reads LQKENI. The CDR3 spells CASSPMTFANTGELFF. Written as DNA, the CDR3 is TGTGCCAGCTCACCAATGACTTTCGCGAACACCGGGGAGCTGTTTTTT.

The rearrangement uses TRBV14 and TRBJ2-7; tentatively, D is TRBD1 (6 bases). Per the germline V gene, CDR1 is SGHDN and CDR2 is FVKESK. CDR3 length: 16 amino acids. The germline V and J ends were trimmed by 1 base and 6 bases, with 19 bases remaining between them. CDR3 in DNA: TGTGCCAGCAGCCAAGTTCGAACAGGGTCGGTTGCCGAGCAGTACTTC. This gives the protein CASSQVRTGSVAEQYF.